This is a list of T cell receptor beta chains from one sample in a study of cytomegalovirus exposure and HLA in healthy donors. The assay was immunoSEQ multiplex PCR, and TCRdb's table has in-frame clones only and misses some. This sample has 150,000 to 200,000 clones, with 75% to 85% found just once. What was sequenced was PBMCs. The receptors come from a girl aged 2-15 years in good health and CMV-seropositive. Each CDR3 is given with its conserved first and last residue. Each record gives: V gene, D gene, J gene, CDR3 DNA, CDR3 protein. The D gene is left open where the match is weak.

TRBV30	-	TRBJ1-6	TGTGCCTGGAAGAATTCTCAGGGGTCACCCCTCCACTTT	CAWKNSQGSPLHF
TRBV25-1	TRBD2	TRBJ2-1	TGTGCCAGCAGTCCTACGGGGGGGGCGGACTACAATGAGCAGTTCTTC	CASSPTGGADYNEQFF
TRBV9	-	TRBJ2-7	TGTGCCAGCAGCGTAGCTAGAGCAGCCTACGAGCAGTACTTC	CASSVARAAYEQYF
TRBV13	-	TRBJ2-7	TGTGCCAGCAGCTTAGCGAGGGTCTCCTACGAGCAGTACTTC	CASSLARVSYEQYF
TRBV30	-	TRBJ2-7	TGTGCCTGGAGAACGGTCTCCTACGAGCAGTACTTC	CAWRTVSYEQYF
TRBV4-1	TRBD1	TRBJ2-7	TGCGCCAGCAGCCAAGTCGGCAGGGGGAAGTACGAGCAGTACTTC	CASSQVGRGKYEQYF
TRBV5-6	TRBD2	TRBJ2-7	TGTGCCAGCAGCCTACTAGCGGGAGGACTGATACGGTACGAGCAGTACTTC	CASSLLAGGLIRYEQYF
TRBV30	TRBD1	TRBJ1-2	TGTGCCTGGAGTGCACAGGGGGGGAATGGCTACACCTTC	CAWSAQGGNGYTF
TRBV10-1	-	TRBJ2-5	TGCGCCAGCAGTGAAGGCCCTAGAGAGACCCAGTACTTC	CASSEGPRETQYF
TRBV10-3	TRBD1	TRBJ1-1	TGTGCCATCAGTAAGGGACAGATGAACACTGAAGCTTTCTTT	CAISKGQMNTEAFF
TRBV5-1	-	TRBJ1-2	TGCGCCAGCACTCAGGGTGGGAACTATGGCTACACCTTC	CASTQGGNYGYTF
TRBV4-1	-	TRBJ2-2	TGCGCCAGCAGCCAACGCCCGGGGTACACCGGGGAGCTGTTTTTT	CASSQRPGYTGELFF